These T cell receptor beta chains were read from a single sample in a study of T cells after yellow fever vaccination. TCRdb called the 5' RACE reads again in MiXCR, with one record for every CDR3 protein. The sample carries under 550,000 distinct CDR3 sequences, 21% recorded once. Sequencing used PBMCs, obtained roughly 23 days after the first yellow fever vaccination. These receptor sequences come from a man aged 18 to 30 who received the YFV17D yellow fever vaccine. CDR3s leave out the opening cysteine and the closing phenylalanine or tryptophan.

V	CDR3
TRBV28	ATSPPSGTQRGYT
TRBV28	ASSQTGQGAYGYT
TRBV20-1	SARDPGRGYNEQF
TRBV29-1	SASGTGFGTDTQY
TRBV7-9	ASRPWGGQETQY
TRBV20-1	SAPRDYSYNEQF
TRBV20-1	SARGSGTRDYNEQF
TRBV3-1	ASSASGYSNQPQH
TRBV7-9	ASSPRAGTGSRNEQF
TRBV20-1	SARRTGGTDTQY
TRBV5-5	ASSLRTGGLQETQY
TRBV28	ASHRGPSNQPQH
TRBV27	ASSLSGVQEQF
TRBV4-1	ASSQVGGVGNTEAF
TRBV5-6	ASSLGGSQPQH
TRBV7-3	ASSFSTGETQY
TRBV20-1	SASPRTYGYT
TRBV6-1	ASSRLAGGVNEQF
TRBV7-2	ASSLVRGRGELF
TRBV6-1	ASREQGGGDTEAF
TRBV29-1	SVVTGAFNEQF
TRBV20-1	SARDKGVFFSYEQY
TRBV18	ASLQGTNEKLF